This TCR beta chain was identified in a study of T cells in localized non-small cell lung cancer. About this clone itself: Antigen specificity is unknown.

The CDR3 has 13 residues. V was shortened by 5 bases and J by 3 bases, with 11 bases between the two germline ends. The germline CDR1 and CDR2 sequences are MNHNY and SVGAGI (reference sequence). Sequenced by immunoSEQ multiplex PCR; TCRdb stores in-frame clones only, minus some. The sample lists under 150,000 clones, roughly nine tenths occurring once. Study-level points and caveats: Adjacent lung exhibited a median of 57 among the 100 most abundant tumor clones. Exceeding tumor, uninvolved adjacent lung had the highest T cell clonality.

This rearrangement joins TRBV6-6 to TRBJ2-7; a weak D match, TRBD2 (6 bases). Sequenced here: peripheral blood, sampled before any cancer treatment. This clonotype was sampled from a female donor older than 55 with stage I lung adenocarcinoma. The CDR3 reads CASSRLVDYEQYF. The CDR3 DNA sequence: TGTGCCAGCAGTCGACTAGTTGACTACGAGCAGTACTTC.